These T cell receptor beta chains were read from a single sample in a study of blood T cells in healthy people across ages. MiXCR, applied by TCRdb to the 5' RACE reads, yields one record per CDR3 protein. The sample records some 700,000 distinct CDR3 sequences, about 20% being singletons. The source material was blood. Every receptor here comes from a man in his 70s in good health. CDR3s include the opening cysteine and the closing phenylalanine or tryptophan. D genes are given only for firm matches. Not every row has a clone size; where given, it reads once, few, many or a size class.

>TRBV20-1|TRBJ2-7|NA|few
CSVLGKYEQYF
TGCAGTGTTTTAGGGAAATACGAGCAGTACTTC
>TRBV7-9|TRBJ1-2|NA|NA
CASSSTTGRHGYTF
TGTGCCAGCAGCTCAACTACAGGGAGGCATGGCTACACCTTC
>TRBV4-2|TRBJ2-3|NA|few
CASSQERGKDTQYF
TGTGCCAGCAGCCAAGAAAGAGGAAAAGATACGCAGTATTTT
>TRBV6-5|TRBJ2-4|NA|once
CASSWSELAKNIQYF
TGTGCCAGCAGTTGGTCAGAGCTAGCCAAAAACATTCAGTACTTC
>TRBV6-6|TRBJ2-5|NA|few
CASSRWTGGSETQYF
TGTGCCAGCAGTCGCTGGACAGGAGGGTCAGAGACCCAGTACTTC
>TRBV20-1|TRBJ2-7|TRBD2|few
CSARLAGGLEQYF
TGCAGTGCTAGACTAGCGGGGGGGCTCGAGCAGTACTTC
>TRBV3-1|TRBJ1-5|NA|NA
CASSQRGTGPQHF
TGTGCCAGCAGCCAAAGGGGGACGGGGCCCCAGCATTTT
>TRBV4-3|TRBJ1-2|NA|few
CASSQDGGFNYGYTF
TGCGCCAGCAGCCAAGACGGGGGGTTTAACTATGGCTACACCTTC
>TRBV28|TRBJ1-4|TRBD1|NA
CASSWDRVEEKLFF
TGTGCCAGCAGTTGGGACAGGGTTGAGGAAAAACTGTTTTTT
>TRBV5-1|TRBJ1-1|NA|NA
CASALRGGTEAFF
TGCGCCAGCGCATTGCGGGGCGGCACTGAAGCTTTCTTT
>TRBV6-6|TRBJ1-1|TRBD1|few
CASTPGTEAEAFF
TGTGCCAGCACCCCGGGGACAGAAGCTGAAGCTTTCTTT
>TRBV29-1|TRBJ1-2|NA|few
CSVDTIRGANYGYTF
TGCAGCGTTGATACTATCCGTGGAGCTAACTATGGCTACACCTTC
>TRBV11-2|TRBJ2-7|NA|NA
CASSLDKGTYEQYF
TGTGCCAGCAGCTTAGATAAGGGCACCTACGAGCAGTACTTC
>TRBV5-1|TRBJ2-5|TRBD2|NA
CASSKAGGIQETQYF
TGCGCCAGCAGCAAAGCGGGAGGCATCCAAGAGACCCAGTACTTC